The clone carrying this TCR beta chain was seen repeatedly, ten times or more. RNA transcripts provided the template for amplifying TCR beta CDR3 regions. HTBI primers served in a first-round RT-PCR, which a second-round multiplex PCR followed. TCRdb used MiXCR to reprocess the multiplex PCR reads, holding one entry per CDR3 protein. The profile covers 350,000 or so distinct CDR3 sequences, with under 20% appearing a single time and around 12% taken by the ten largest. This sample stems from a study of Graves' ophthalmopathy and Graves' hyperthyroidism. The CDR3 totals 15 residues. After removal of 0 bases from V and 5 bases from J, the junction contained 9 bases not matched to a gene. Germline V gene data show CDR1 as DFQATT and CDR2 as SNEGSKA (reference sequence).

Sample: peripheral blood. The sequence was obtained from an adult man with Graves' ophthalmopathy. V and J are TRBV20-1 and TRBJ2-7; 8 bases agree with TRBD2. CDR3 in DNA: TGCAGTGCTAGAGATATTAGCGGGGTCCGGCACGAGCAGTACTTC. As protein: CSARDISGVRHEQYF.